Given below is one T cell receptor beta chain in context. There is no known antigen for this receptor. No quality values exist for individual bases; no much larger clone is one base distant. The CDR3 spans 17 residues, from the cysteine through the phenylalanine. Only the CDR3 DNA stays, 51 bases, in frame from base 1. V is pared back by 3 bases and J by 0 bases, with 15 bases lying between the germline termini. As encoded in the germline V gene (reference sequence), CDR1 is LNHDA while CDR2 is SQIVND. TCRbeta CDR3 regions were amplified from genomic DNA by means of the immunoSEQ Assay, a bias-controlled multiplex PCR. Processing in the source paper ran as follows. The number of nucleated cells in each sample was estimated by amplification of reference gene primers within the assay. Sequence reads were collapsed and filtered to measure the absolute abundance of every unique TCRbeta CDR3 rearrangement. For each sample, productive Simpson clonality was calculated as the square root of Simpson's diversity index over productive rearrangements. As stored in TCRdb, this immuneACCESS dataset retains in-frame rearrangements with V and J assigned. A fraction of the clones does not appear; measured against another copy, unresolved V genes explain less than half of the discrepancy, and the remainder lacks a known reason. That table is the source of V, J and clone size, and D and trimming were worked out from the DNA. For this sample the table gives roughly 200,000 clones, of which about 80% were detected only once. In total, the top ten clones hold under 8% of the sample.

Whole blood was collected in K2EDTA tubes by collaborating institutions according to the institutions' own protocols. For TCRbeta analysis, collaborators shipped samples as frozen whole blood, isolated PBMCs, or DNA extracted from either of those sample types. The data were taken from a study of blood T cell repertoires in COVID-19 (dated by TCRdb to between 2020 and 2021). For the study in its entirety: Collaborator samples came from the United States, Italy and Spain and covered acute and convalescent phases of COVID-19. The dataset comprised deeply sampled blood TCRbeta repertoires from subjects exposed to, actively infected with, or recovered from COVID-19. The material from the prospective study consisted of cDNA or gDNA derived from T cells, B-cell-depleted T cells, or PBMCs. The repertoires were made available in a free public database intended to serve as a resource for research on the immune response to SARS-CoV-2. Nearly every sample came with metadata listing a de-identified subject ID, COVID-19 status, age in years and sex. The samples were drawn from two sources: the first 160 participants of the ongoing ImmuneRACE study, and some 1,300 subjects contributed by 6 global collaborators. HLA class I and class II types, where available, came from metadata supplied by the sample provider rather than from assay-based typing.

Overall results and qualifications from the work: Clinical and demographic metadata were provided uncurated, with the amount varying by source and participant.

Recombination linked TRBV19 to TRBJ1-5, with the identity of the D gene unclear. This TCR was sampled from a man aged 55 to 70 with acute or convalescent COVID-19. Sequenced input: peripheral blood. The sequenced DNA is TGTGCCAGTAGTATGAACCGGCTCGGGAATAGCAATCAGCCCCAGCATTTT. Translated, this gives CASSMNRLGNSNQPQHF.